This T cell receptor (beta chain) was captured in a study of CD8 T cells in ankylosing spondylitis. Germline V gives CDR1 MDHEN, CDR2 SYDVKM. V lost 5 bases to trimming and J lost 5 bases; unmatched junction nucleotides: 12. The length of the CDR3 is 16 residues. Findings of the study overall: Disease-linked clones reportedly showed significant enrichment in matched ankylosing spondylitis synovial fluid. Made up of under ten highly homologous variants, a TCR beta motif appeared characteristic of ankylosing spondylitis blood. CD8+ disease-linked clones were present at relatively low frequencies in blood.

This clonotype was seen a few times. Antigen unknown. Preparation of TCR beta libraries was done by quantitative 5'-RACE with molecular barcodes. From the 5' RACE reads, TCRdb called clonotypes with MiXCR, one entry per CDR3 protein. Of about 220,000 distinct CDR3 sequences in the sample, over 9.5% were seen once. The sequenced sample was blood, either unsorted or a sorted T cell fraction (not recorded which). The rearrangement uses TRBV28 and TRBJ2-4; TRBD2 matches 7 bases. The TCR sequence derives from a male donor with ankylosing spondylitis or in good health (not recorded which). CDR3 residues: CASSPSFGTTQNIQYF. The CDR3 bases are TGTGCCAGCAGTCCCTCTTTTGGGACTACTCAAAACATTCAGTACTTC.